Sequencing of this TCR beta chain was carried out in a study of blood T cells in healthy people across ages. Points from the study as a whole: Diversity of TCR beta per million T cells declined in a roughly linear way with age. Comparison with aged donors showed that long-lived donors had more naive CD4+ cells and higher diversity.

CDR1 is MDHEN and CDR2 is SYDVKM in the germline V gene. This CDR3 region has 15 residues. The V end was cut by 5 bases, the J end by 0 bases, with 11 bases between. With respect to this clonotype: The antigen is undetermined.

PCR was performed a second time for about 7 to 11 cycles using a sample-barcoded 5' primer and a J-beta primer mix. Each of the samples gave a minimum of 2.5 million paired-end reads that contained CDR3. Each CDR3 protein gets one entry after TCRdb re-called the 5' RACE reads with MiXCR. Here the sample spans roughly 1,800,000 distinct CDR3 sequences, 49% being singletons. The chain couples TRBV28 to TRBJ2-4, with D maybe TRBD2 (5 bases). The clonotype comes from a woman aged 40 to 50 in good health. Sequencing used blood. CDR3 residues: CASSPEGLAKNIQYF. In DNA, the CDR3 is TGTGCCAGCAGTCCCGAAGGACTAGCCAAAAACATTCAGTACTTC.